This note documents a single TCR beta chain sequence. What it binds is not known. Reverse transcribing all isolated RNA meant expressed TCRB transcripts were sequenced. Only in-frame clones appear in the TCRdb table, and some are missing; sequencing was by immunoSEQ multiplex PCR. The sample records 150,000 or so clones, about 50% being singletons. This sample is part of a study of beta chain features in type 1 diabetes. About the research overall: What patients shared with healthy donors was a similar profile of age, gender and cell yields.

Central memory, naive, regulatory and stem cell-like memory CD4+ cells were sorted by CD45RO/CCR7/CD25/CD127/CD95/CD27. Broader study findings: Moderate but significant shortening of TCRB CDR3s was recorded in all four CD4+ subsets from Type 1 diabetes patients. Fewer insertions but more deletions were seen at VDJ junctions in type 1 diabetes patients.

The sequenced sample was Tregs from blood. The receptor's source is a man aged 18 to 30 in good health.

The CDR3, as DNA: TGTGCCAGCTTTCCCCTGACTAGCGGTATTGTTGAGACCCAGTACTTC. Protein sequence: CASFPLTSGIVETQYF. J is TRBJ2-5 and V is TRBV27; 9 positions match TRBD2. J gave up 5 bases and V 8 bases, and 15 bases lay outside the gene matches. CDR3 size: 16 residues. The germline CDR1 and CDR2 sequences are MNHEY and SMNVEV (reference sequence).